This passage covers 25 T cell receptor beta chains from one sample sequenced in a study of beta chain features in type 1 diabetes. TCRB transcripts that were expressed got sequenced, as all of the isolated RNA had been reverse transcribed. Sequenced by immunoSEQ multiplex PCR; TCRdb stores in-frame clones only, minus some. Here the sample spans 300,000 to 400,000 clones, 7.5% to 9% being singletons. Sequencing was performed on central memory CD4+ T cells from blood. These receptors all come from a woman under 30 in good health.

This clone was counted between two and nine times. This specimen includes other DNA sequences encoding the same CDR3. In DNA form, the CDR3 reads TGTGCCAGCAGCTTTAGACAGGGGGAGACCCAGTACTTC. Protein product: CASSFRQGETQYF. V gene TRBV7-2 combines with J gene TRBJ2-5, with 8 positions matching TRBD1. The germline V gene has CDR1 SGHTA and CDR2 FQGNSA. V gave up 3 bases and J gave up 5 bases; unmatched junction bases: 2. This CDR3 spans 13 amino acids. Supplemented by reference TRBV7-2 and TRBJ2-5, the full variable domain reads GAGVSQSPSNKVTEKGKDVELRCDPISGHTALYWYRQSLGQGLEFLIYFQGNSAPDKSGLPSDRFSAERTGGSVSTLTIQRTQQEDSAVYLCASSFRQGETQYFGPGTRLLVL.

The rearrangement joins TRBV9 to TRBJ2-1; 11 nucleotides line up with TRBD1. Per the germline V gene, CDR1 is SGDLS and CDR2 is YYNGEE. The CDR3 has 15 residues. The V gene end was trimmed by 4 bases and the J gene end by 5 bases; junction bases not matched to a gene: 5. The CDR3 DNA reads as TGTGCCAGCAGCCCCGGGACAGGGGGAAACAATGAGCAGTTCTTC. Translated: CASSPGTGGNNEQFF.

This clone was observed a few times. Other DNA sequences in this sample translate to the same CDR3. This rearrangement joins TRBV7-9 to TRBJ2-3; D uncertain. The CDR3 loop spans 13 amino acids. V gave up 5 bases and J gave up 2 bases, with 8 bases separating them. Germline-derived CDR1 and CDR2 are SEHNR and FQNEAQ (reference sequence). CDR3 in amino acids: CASSRYSTDTQYF. The CDR3 nucleotides are TGTGCCAGCAGCCGGTACTCCACAGATACGCAGTATTTT.

About this clone: One end of the junction does not line up with germline, which may come from a read error. The chain carries TRBV10-3 and TRBJ2-4, with a tentative D call TRBD2 (7 bases). The length of the CDR3 is 16 residues. Germline CDR1 reads ENHRY; CDR2 reads SYGVKD. CDR3 residues: CASSYSGGASPNIQYF. The CDR3 DNA sequence: TGTGCCAGCAGTTACTCGGGGGGCGCGTCCCCAAACATTCAGTACTTC.

This clone was found a few times. The CDR3 coding sequence is TGTGCCAGCAGCCAGGGGGGAGCTAACTATGGCTACACCTTC. This gives the protein CASSQGGANYGYTF. The chain couples TRBV7-9 to TRBJ1-2; 7 bases fit TRBD1. CDR1 is SEHNR, CDR2 FQNEAQ, per germline (reference sequence). Trimming at V came to 5 bases and at J to 0 bases, leaving 3 bases not matched to a gene. This CDR3 comprises 14 residues.

In its sample, this clone was seen many times. The chain combines TRBV7-9 with TRBJ2-1; 11 positions agree with TRBD1. Germline assignment: CDR1 SEHNR and CDR2 FQNEAQ (reference sequence). Losses at the gene ends were 5 bases for V and 7 bases for J; bases not matched to a gene: 10. This CDR3 comprises 16 residues. The CDR3 spells CASSAKGTGGSNEQFF. The CDR3 DNA sequence: TGTGCCAGCAGCGCGAAAGGGACAGGGGGTTCTAATGAGCAGTTCTTC.

A note on this clone: The junction does not match germline at one end; this may be a read error. The rearrangement links TRBV7-2 to TRBJ2-3; D perhaps matches TRBD2 (6 bases). The CDR3 is 13 residues long. The germline CDR1 and CDR2 sequences are SGHTA and FQGNSA. As DNA, the CDR3 is TGTGCCAGCAGCGTAGCGGTCACAGATACGCAGTATTTT. Translation gives CASSVAVTDTQYF.

In its sample, this clone was seen a few times. The J gene is TRBJ2-1, the V gene TRBV28, with 11 bases lining up with TRBD2. Trimming at V came to 2 bases and at J to 10 bases, leaving 10 bases not matched to a gene. There are 16 residues in the CDR3. Germline CDR1 MDHEN, CDR2 SYDVKM. The CDR3 protein is CASSLELAGGPGEQFF. The CDR3 DNA reads as TGTGCCAGCAGTTTAGAATTAGCGGGAGGGCCTGGGGAGCAGTTCTTC.

The chain carries TRBV5-1 and TRBJ2-1, with TRBD2 matching over 8 bases. The CDR3 has 15 amino acids. J was trimmed by 7 bases and V by 0 bases; bases with no gene match: 6. CDR1 is SGHRS, CDR2 YFSETQ, per germline. CDR3 nucleotide sequence: TGCGCCAGCAGCTTGGCCGGGACTAGTAATAATGAGCAGTTCTTC. Its translation: CASSLAGTSNNEQFF.

V gene TRBV6-1 combines with J gene TRBJ2-3, with 9 positions matching TRBD2. The germline gives CDR1 MNHNS, CDR2 SASEGT. Trimming at V came to 3 bases and at J to 11 bases, leaving 9 bases not matched to a gene. The CDR3 length is 14 residues. The CDR3 sequence: CASSDAGGPLVQYF. The CDR3 nucleotides read TGTGCCAGCAGTGATGCGGGAGGGCCCCTCGTGCAGTATTTT.

This rearrangement joins TRBV2 to TRBJ2-3; D gene uncertain. CDR3 length equals 14 residues. From germline, CDR1 is SNHLY and CDR2 FYNNEI. The V gene lost 3 bases and the J gene lost 2 bases, with 9 bases spanning the gap. The CDR3 bases are TGTGCCAGCAGTGAGGCACTAACCACAGATACGCAGTATTTT. Translated, it gives CASSEALTTDTQYF.

The V and J genes are TRBV4-3 and TRBJ2-3; 11 bases map to TRBD2. Germline V gene sequence: CDR1 LGHNA, CDR2 YSLEER. The CDR3 length is 15 residues. The V segment lost 6 bases and the J segment 4 bases; nucleotides outside the gene matches: 6. The CDR3 nucleotides read TGCGCCAGCAGTTCAACTAGCGGGAGCGCAGATACGCAGTATTTT. It encodes CASSSTSGSADTQYF.

V usage is TRBV28 and J usage is TRBJ2-5; unclear D gene. The CDR3 totals 14 residues. Trimming pared 1 base from V and 0 bases from J, leaving 6 bases between. Germline values: CDR1 MDHEN, CDR2 SYDVKM. CDR3 residues: CASSLFGYQETQYF. CDR3 bases: TGTGCCAGCAGTTTATTTGGGTACCAAGAGACCCAGTACTTC.

The chain employs TRBV11-2 and TRBJ2-2; TRBD2 agrees at 8 bases. Germline assignment: CDR1 SGHAT and CDR2 FQNNGV. The CDR3 totals 16 residues. Trimming took 1 base from V and 6 from J; bases not matched to a gene: 7. CDR3 residues: CASSLVPGGGAGELFF. The CDR3 region has the DNA TGTGCCAGCAGCTTAGTTCCGGGAGGGGGAGCCGGGGAGCTGTTTTTT.

The chain employs TRBV7-9 and TRBJ1-4, with D maybe TRBD1 (5 bases). The V gene lost 5 bases and the J gene lost 3 bases, with 13 bases spanning the gap. Germline assignment: CDR1 SEHNR and CDR2 FQNEAQ (reference sequence). The CDR3 consists of 15 residues. The CDR3 bases are TGTGCCAGCAGCCCTTCAGGGTCCCCTAATGAAAAACTGTTTTTT. Residues: CASSPSGSPNEKLFF.

This clone was seen a handful of times. The V and J genes are TRBV7-9 and TRBJ2-5, with TRBD2 matching 7 bases. Germline values: CDR1 SEHNR, CDR2 FQNEAQ (reference sequence). Trimming took 7 bases from V and 1 from J; bases not matched to a gene: 6. This CDR3 is 14 amino acids long. The CDR3 here is CASTRASGQETQYF. Here the CDR3 DNA reads TGTGCCAGCACCAGGGCTAGCGGCCAAGAGACCCAGTACTTC. The full variable domain, completed using reference TRBV7-9 and TRBJ2-5, is DTGVSQNPRHKITKRGQNVTFRCDPISEHNRLYWYRQTLGQGPEFLTYFQNEAQLEKSRLLSDRFSAERPKGSFSTLEIQRTEQGDSAMYLCASTRASGQETQYFGPGTRLLVL.

The rearrangement joins TRBV7-2 to TRBJ2-5; D is undetermined. V was cut by 5 bases and J by 5 bases, with 12 bases left in between. The CDR3 has 13 amino acids. Germline CDR1 reads SGHTA; CDR2 reads FQGNSA. The CDR3 loop is CASSQGPRETQYF. The CDR3 DNA is TGTGCCAGCAGCCAAGGGCCCCGGGAGACCCAGTACTTC.

J is TRBJ1-2 and V is TRBV7-9, with a weak D call TRBD1 (6 bases). CDR1 SEHNR and CDR2 FQNEAQ come from the germline V gene (reference sequence). There are 15 residues in the CDR3. Between the trimmed V and J ends, which lost 1 base and 7 bases, there was a span of 16 bases. The CDR3 coding sequence is TGTGCCAGCAGCTTAGGGGCGATCCGGGGGCCTGGCTACACCTTC. Amino acid sequence: CASSLGAIRGPGYTF.

This clone was observed a few times. The chain uses TRBV4-3 and TRBJ2-1; D might be TRBD1 (6 bases). CDR1 LGHNA and CDR2 YSLEER come from the germline V gene. The V end was cut by 1 base, the J end by 9 bases, with 16 bases between. The CDR3 totals 15 residues. The CDR3 nucleotides are TGCGCCAGCAGCCAAGGAGTGAGGGGGACGGCTGAGCAGTTCTTC. Protein sequence: CASSQGVRGTAEQFF.

In its sample, this clone was seen a few times. The chain links TRBV15 to TRBJ2-2; D gene uncertain. Trimming took off 0 bases at V and 6 bases at J, with 14 bases between the two ends. The germline V gene has CDR1 LNHNV and CDR2 YYDKDF (reference sequence). The CDR3 totals 16 residues. CDR3 bases: TGTGCCACCAGCAGAGAAGTACCAGGTGGATCCGGGGAGCTGTTTTTT. Its translation: CATSREVPGGSGELFF. The full variable domain, completed using reference TRBV15 and TRBJ2-2, is DAMVIQNPRYQVTQFGKPVTLSCSQTLNHNVMYWYQQKSSQAPKLLFHYYDKDFNNEADTPDNFQSRRPNTSFCFLDIRSPGLGDTAMYLCATSREVPGGSGELFFGEGSRLTVL.

There are many counts of this clone. The chain employs TRBV4-3 and TRBJ1-2; no reliable D call. The germline gives CDR1 LGHNA, CDR2 YSLEER. The length of the CDR3 is 16 residues. V dropped 0 bases and J dropped 4 bases, with 15 bases sitting between them. This CDR3 reads CASSQEIGGSTYGYTF. Here the CDR3 DNA reads TGCGCCAGCAGCCAAGAAATAGGCGGGTCGACCTATGGCTACACCTTC.

The chain combines TRBV5-1 with TRBJ2-5; maybe TRBD1 (6 bases). CDR3 length: 17 residues. The V end was cut by 0 bases, the J end by 2 bases, with 17 bases between. The V gene's germline CDR1 is SGHRS and CDR2 YFSETQ. The CDR3 here is CASSLEGTPNRQETQYF. Here the CDR3 DNA reads TGCGCCAGCAGCTTGGAAGGGACACCAAACAGGCAAGAGACCCAGTACTTC.

CDR3 sequence: CASSPRAGNYGYTF. As DNA, the CDR3 is TGTGCCAGCAGCCCTAGGGCGGGGAACTATGGCTACACCTTC. The chain joins TRBV7-9 to TRBJ1-2; D unclear. Germline V lookup: CDR1 SEHNR, CDR2 FQNEAQ (reference sequence). CDR3 length: 14 residues. Trimming pared 5 bases from V and 2 bases from J, leaving 12 bases between.

In regard to this clone: Other DNA sequences within the sample encode an identical CDR3. V and J are TRBV7-3 and TRBJ2-1; D ambiguous. V was clipped by 2 bases and J by 4 bases, with 6 bases between them. CDR1 SGHTA and CDR2 FQGTGA come from the germline V gene. The CDR3 sequence is 13 residues long. CDR3 region: CASSLGFYNEQFF. In DNA, the CDR3 is TGTGCCAGCAGCTTAGGGTTTTACAATGAGCAGTTCTTC. The whole variable domain, filled in from reference TRBV7-3 and TRBJ2-1, reads GAGVSQTPSNKVTEKGKYVELRCDPISGHTALYWYRQSLGQGPEFLIYFQGTGAADDSGLPNDRFFAVRPEGSVSTLKIQRTERGDSAVYLCASSLGFYNEQFFGPGTRLTVL.

In its sample, this clone was seen many times. V is TRBV23-1 and J is TRBJ2-1; D is perhaps TRBD2 (6 bases). TRBV23-1 carries the ORF label, with uncertain function. There are 15 residues in the CDR3. Trimming left V 7 bases short and J 0 bases short, with 13 bases between. Here the CDR3 reads CASTYLAVSYNEQFF. The CDR3 region has the DNA TGCGCCAGCACCTATTTAGCGGTCTCCTACAATGAGCAGTTCTTC.